Listed below are T cell receptor beta chains from one sample, sequenced in a study of blood T cell repertoires in COVID-19. Sequencing was performed with immunoSEQ multiplex PCR; in TCRdb, only in-frame clones are kept and a portion is missing. The sample shows 270,000 or so clones, roughly 80% of them seen only once. The sample taken for sequencing was peripheral blood. The receptors stem from a human donor with COVID-19, enrolled during active disease. The donor label of this sample is uncertain. CDR3s include the opening cysteine and the closing phenylalanine or tryptophan. D genes are given only for firm matches.

D gene	V gene	J gene	CDR3 protein
TRBD2	TRBV5-6	TRBJ2-4	CASSSGEGLSKYF
TRBD2	TRBV10-1	TRBJ2-7	CATATSGQTYEQYF
NA	TRBV6-1	TRBJ2-1	CASSEEMRSYNEQFF
NA	TRBV7-3	TRBJ2-1	CASSPGLETNEQFF
NA	TRBV7-9	TRBJ1-2	CASSLREQGDGYTF
TRBD2	TRBV10-3	TRBJ2-3	CAIRTSGGPTDTQYF
TRBD1	TRBV30	TRBJ1-6	CARSPRDRNNSPLHF
TRBD1	TRBV30	TRBJ1-4	CAWSLDRSNEKLFF
NA	TRBV18	TRBJ1-1	CASSPQQGETEAFF
NA	TRBV6-2/TRBV6-3	TRBJ1-5	CASSDYRGHQPQHF
TRBD1	TRBV5-6	TRBJ1-2	CASSLAGTGHYGYTF
NA	TRBV6-4	TRBJ2-1	CASSAELVDTNEQFF
NA	TRBV6-5	TRBJ2-1	CASSYSRLAGGDEQFF
TRBD1	TRBV3-1/TRBV3-2	TRBJ1-4	CASSLTGGTNEKLFF
NA	TRBV28	TRBJ2-7	CASSPNRLPYEQYF
TRBD2	TRBV6-5	TRBJ2-3	CASAPGLAGPDTQYF
NA	TRBV14	TRBJ1-5	CASSQVARPGGEDYQPQHF
TRBD1	TRBV5-6	TRBJ1-2	CASSPGVGTDYGYTF
NA	TRBV11-2	TRBJ2-7	CASSFGFYGGEGYEQYF
NA	TRBV6-5	TRBJ2-2	CASIPGTNTGELFF
TRBD2	TRBV3-1/TRBV3-2	TRBJ2-1	CASSQSGRAYNEQFF
NA	TRBV11-2	TRBJ2-1	CASAEGFITNEQFF
TRBD2	TRBV5-1	TRBJ2-1	CASSGGTSGGGDEQFF
TRBD2	TRBV11-2	TRBJ2-7	CASSLVGLAGVGLEQYF
NA	TRBV9	TRBJ2-5	CASSGQKQETQYF
TRBD1	TRBV4-3	TRBJ2-1	CASSQDVPSGQAYNEQFF
TRBD1	TRBV30	TRBJ1-4	CAWSVRAGDSEKLFF
TRBD1	TRBV19	TRBJ1-4	CASSSPDRVDEKLFF